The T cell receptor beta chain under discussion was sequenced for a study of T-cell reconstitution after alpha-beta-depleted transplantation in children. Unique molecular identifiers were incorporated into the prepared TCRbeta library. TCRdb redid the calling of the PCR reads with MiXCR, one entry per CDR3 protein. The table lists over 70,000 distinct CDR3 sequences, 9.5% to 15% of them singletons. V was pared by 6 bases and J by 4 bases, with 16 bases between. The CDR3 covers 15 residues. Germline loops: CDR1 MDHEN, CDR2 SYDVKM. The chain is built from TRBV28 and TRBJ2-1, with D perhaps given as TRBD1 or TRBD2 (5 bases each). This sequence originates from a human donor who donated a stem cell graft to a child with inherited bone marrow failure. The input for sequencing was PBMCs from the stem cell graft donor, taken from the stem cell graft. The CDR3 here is CASSSPQGGYNEQFF. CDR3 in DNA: TGTGCCAGCAGCTCCCCGCAGGGCGGGTACAATGAGCAGTTCTTC.